This T cell receptor (beta chain) was obtained from a study of CD8 T cells in ankylosing spondylitis. Comments on this clonotype: Its target is not known.

Notes on the study in general: The disease-linked clones had a CD8+ phenotype and low blood frequencies. Enrichment of disease-linked clones was reportedly significant in matched ankylosing spondylitis synovial fluid. There was a TCR beta motif, made of eight highly homologous variants, that appeared characteristic of ankylosing spondylitis blood.

Germline V gene lookup returns CDR1 SGHRS and CDR2 YFSETQ. V gave up 2 bases and J gave up 4 bases, with 12 bases separating them. The CDR3 is made up of 15 amino acids. Each CDR3 protein is one row after TCRdb ran MiXCR on the 5' RACE reads. The data show 750,000 to 850,000 distinct CDR3 sequences, over 9.5% seen once. V usage is TRBV5-1 and J usage is TRBJ1-4; D is undetermined. The sequencing sample was made of blood, either unsorted or a sorted T cell fraction (not recorded which). The receptor comes from a male donor with ankylosing spondylitis. The CDR3 region has the DNA TGCGCCAGCAGCTTCGGCCCGTCGCTTAATGAAAAACTGTTTTTT. It is translated as CASSFGPSLNEKLFF.